This T cell receptor (beta chain) was obtained from a study of T-cell reconstitution after alpha-beta-depleted transplantation in children. The V gene's germline CDR1 is SQVTM and CDR2 ANQGSEA. The ends lost 5 bases at V and 5 bases at J; junction bases unmatched: 9. This CDR3 region has 13 residues. Study-wide points: Reportedly, roughly two months post-transplant, alpha-beta T cells arose from several hundred expanded graft clones. Recipient T cells and thymic progenitors that survived were the source of the high TCRbeta diversity seen at day 60 in some patients. Among T cells one year after transplant, newly produced cells accounted for most counts and diversity.

This clonotype appeared many times. Its antigen remains unidentified. Unique molecular identifiers were incorporated into the prepared TCRbeta library. One entry per CDR3 protein results from TCRdb running MiXCR on the PCR reads. The repertoire consists of tens of thousands of distinct CDR3 sequences, with approximately 6% occurring once and the leading ten covering under 35%. J is TRBJ2-7 and V is TRBV29-1, with 7 bases matching TRBD2. The source was PBMCs, mostly from graft donor cells, collected 60 days after TCRalphabeta/CD19-depleted stem cell transplant. The receptor was derived from a female patient aged 2-15 years who had a stem cell transplant for aplastic anemia, so the T cells may come from the graft donor. CDR3: CSVWGGGPNEQYF. CDR3 coding DNA: TGCAGCGTTTGGGGGGGGGGACCAAACGAGCAGTACTTC.